The subject of this entry is one T cell receptor beta chain. The antigen is undetermined. The data stem from a study of T cell responses to AZD1222 COVID-19 vaccine. Study-level points and caveats: No repertoire was sampled before or during the peak T cell response, only after it. Dominant CD4 TCR responses targeted spike regions 160-218 and 743-854.

Trimming cost V 3 bases and J 2 bases, with 14 bases left between them. This CDR3 contains 17 residues. Per germline, CDR1 LNHDA and CDR2 SQIVND (reference sequence). The repertoire was sequenced with immunoSEQ multiplex PCR; TCRdb's copy has only in-frame clones and lacks some. The table lists fewer than 110,000 clones, approximately 89% of them singletons, with 20% to 25% in the top ten. This chain connects TRBV19 to TRBJ2-6; no firm D call. This receptor was identified in an adult in good health. This sample comprised peripheral blood, obtained on day 0 of AZD1222 vaccination. The CDR3 spells CASSIQAGRTGANVLTF. The CDR3 region has the DNA TGTGCCAGTAGTATTCAGGCAGGACGAACTGGGGCCAACGTCCTGACTTTC.